Only a few counts were recorded for the clone carrying this T cell receptor beta chain. The antigen is undetermined. From 5'RACE with constant-segment primers came TCR alpha and TCR beta cDNA libraries that carried sample barcodes and UMIs. TCRdb redid the calling of the 5' RACE reads with MiXCR, one entry per CDR3 protein. The sample holds a few hundred thousand distinct CDR3 sequences, 7% to 10% seen once. The data were taken from a study of T-cell memory formation after mild COVID-19. In the study overall: TCR clusters largely stayed donor specific.

General study findings and limits: Chiefly within CM and EM were the contracting CD4+ clones; CD8+ ones were within EMRA. Clones contracting across day 15 to 85 had a balanced CD4/CD8 profile; later expanding clones leaned CD4+.

The receptor was isolated from a man between 18 and 35 years old who had mild COVID-19 (a few samples of this study predate the infection). Cell type and time point are not known. Sequenced input: PBMCs or a T cell subset sorted from them (not recorded which).

CDR3 sequence reads: CASSLVVDRGSLLGGGTQYF. CDR3 DNA: TGTGCCAGCAGCTTAGTCGTGGACAGGGGGTCGCTGTTAGGAGGAGGTACGCAGTATTTT. The chain carries TRBV7-6 and TRBJ2-3; 10 bases line up with TRBD1. V lost 1 base and J lost 8; bases outside the gene matches: 21. The CDR3 is 20 amino acids. The germline V gene encodes CDR1 SGHVS and CDR2 FNYEAQ. Supplemented by reference TRBV7-6 and TRBJ2-3, the full variable domain reads GAGVSQSPRYKVTKRGQDVALRCDPISGHVSLYWYRQALGQGPEFLTYFNYEAQQDKSGLPNDRFSAERPEGSISTLTIQRTEQRDSAMYRCASSLVVDRGSLLGGGTQYFGPGTRLTVL.